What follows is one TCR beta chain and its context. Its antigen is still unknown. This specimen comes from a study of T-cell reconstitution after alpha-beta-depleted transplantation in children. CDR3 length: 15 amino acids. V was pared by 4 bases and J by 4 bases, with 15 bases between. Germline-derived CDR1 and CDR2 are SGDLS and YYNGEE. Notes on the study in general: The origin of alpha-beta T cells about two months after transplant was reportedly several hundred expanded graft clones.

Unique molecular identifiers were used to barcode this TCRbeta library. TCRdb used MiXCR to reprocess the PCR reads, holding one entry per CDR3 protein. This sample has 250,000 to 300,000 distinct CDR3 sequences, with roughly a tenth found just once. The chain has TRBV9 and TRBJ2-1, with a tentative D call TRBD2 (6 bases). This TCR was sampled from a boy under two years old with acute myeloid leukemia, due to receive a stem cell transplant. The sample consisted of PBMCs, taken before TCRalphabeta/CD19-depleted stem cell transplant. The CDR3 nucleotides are TGTGCCAGCAGCAATTCCCCGGGGGTTTACAATGAGCAGTTCTTC. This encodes CASSNSPGVYNEQFF.